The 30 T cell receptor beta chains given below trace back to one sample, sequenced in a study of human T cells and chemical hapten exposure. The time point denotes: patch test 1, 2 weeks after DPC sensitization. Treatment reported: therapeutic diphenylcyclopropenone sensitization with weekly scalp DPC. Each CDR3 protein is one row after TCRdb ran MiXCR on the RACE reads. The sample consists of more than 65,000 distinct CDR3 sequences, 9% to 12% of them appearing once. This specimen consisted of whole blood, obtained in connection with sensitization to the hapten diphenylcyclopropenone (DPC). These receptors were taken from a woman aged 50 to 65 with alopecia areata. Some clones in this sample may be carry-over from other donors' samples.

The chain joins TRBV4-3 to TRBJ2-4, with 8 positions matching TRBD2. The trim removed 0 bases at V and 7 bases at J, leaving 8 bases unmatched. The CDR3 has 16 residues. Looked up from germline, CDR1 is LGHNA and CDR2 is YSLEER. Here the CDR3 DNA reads TGCGCCAGCAGCCAAGATGGCAGCGGGAGTGTCAACATTCAGTACTTC. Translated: CASSQDGSGSVNIQYF.

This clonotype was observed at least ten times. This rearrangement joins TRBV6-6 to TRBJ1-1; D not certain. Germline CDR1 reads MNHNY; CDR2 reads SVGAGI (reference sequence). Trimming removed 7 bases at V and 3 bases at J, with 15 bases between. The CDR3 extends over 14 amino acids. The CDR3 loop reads CASTHRSPDTEAFF. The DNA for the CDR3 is TGTGCCAGCACCCACCGCAGTCCGGACACTGAAGCTTTCTTT.

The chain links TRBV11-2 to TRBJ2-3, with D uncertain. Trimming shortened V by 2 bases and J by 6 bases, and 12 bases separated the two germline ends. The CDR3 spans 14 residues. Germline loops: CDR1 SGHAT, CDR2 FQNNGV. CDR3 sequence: CASSLFVPADTQYF. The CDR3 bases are TGTGCCAGCAGCTTATTCGTACCGGCGGATACGCAGTATTTT.

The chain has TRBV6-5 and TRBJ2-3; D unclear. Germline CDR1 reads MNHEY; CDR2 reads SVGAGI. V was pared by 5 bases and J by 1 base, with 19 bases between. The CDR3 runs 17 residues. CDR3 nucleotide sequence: TGTGCCAGCAGTCCCCAAAGACGCGCAGATGGCACAGATACGCAGTATTTT. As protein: CASSPQRRADGTDTQYF.

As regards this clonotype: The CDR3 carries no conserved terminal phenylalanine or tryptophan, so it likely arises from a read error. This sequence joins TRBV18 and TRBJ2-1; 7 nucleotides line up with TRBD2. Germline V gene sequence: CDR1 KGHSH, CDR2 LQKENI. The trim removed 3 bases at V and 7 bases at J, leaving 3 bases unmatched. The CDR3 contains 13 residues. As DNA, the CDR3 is TGTGCCAGCTCACCGGCACTAGCGAATGAGCAGTTCTCC. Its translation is CASSPALANEQFS.

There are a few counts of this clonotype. The CDR3 here is CASSGTAGNEQFF. The CDR3 coding sequence is TGTGCCAGCAGTGGGACAGCTGGGAATGAGCAGTTCTTC. This chain links TRBV2 with TRBJ2-1; maybe TRBD1 (6 bases). The CDR3 consists of 13 residues. Per the germline V gene, CDR1 is SNHLY and CDR2 is FYNNEI. The V gene lost 4 bases and the J gene lost 7 bases, with 11 bases spanning the gap. Supplemented by reference TRBV2 and TRBJ2-1, the full variable domain reads EPEVTQTPSHQVTQMGQEVILRCVPISNHLYFYWYRQILGQKVEFLVSFYNNEISEKSEIFDDQFSVERPDGSNFTLKIRSTKLEDSAMYFCASSGTAGNEQFFGPGTRLTVL.

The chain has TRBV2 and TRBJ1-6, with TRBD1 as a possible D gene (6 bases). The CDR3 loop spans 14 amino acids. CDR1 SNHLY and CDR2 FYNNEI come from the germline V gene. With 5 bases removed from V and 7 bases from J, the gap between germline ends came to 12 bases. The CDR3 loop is CASSTEGGNSPLHF. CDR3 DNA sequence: TGTGCCAGCAGTACCGAAGGGGGGAATTCACCCCTCCACTTT.

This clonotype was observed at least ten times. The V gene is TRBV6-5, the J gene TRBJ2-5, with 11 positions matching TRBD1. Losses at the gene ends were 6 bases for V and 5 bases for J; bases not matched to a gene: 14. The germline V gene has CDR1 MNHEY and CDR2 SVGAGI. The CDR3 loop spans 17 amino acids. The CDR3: CASSLQTRDRGTETQYF. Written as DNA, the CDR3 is TGTGCCAGCAGCCTACAGACAAGGGACAGGGGGACGGAGACCCAGTACTTC.

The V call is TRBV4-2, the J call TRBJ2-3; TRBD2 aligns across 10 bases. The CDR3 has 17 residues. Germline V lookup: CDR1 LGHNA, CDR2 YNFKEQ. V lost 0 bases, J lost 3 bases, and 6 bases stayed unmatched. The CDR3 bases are TGTGCCAGCAGCCAAGACTATCGGACTAGCGGAACAGATACGCAGTATTTT. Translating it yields CASSQDYRTSGTDTQYF.

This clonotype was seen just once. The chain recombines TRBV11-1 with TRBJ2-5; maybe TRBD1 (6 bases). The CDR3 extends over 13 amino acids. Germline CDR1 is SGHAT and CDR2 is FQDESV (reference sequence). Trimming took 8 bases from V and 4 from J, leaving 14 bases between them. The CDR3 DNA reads TGTGCCAGCCAGGGGCTAGGAAGAGAGACCCAGTACTTC. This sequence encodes CASQGLGRETQYF.

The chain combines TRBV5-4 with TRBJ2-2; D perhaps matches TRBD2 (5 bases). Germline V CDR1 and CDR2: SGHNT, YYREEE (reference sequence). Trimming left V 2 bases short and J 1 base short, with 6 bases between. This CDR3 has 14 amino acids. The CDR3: CASSFGVNTGELFF. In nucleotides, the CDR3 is TGTGCCAGCAGCTTCGGGGTGAACACCGGGGAGCTGTTTTTT.

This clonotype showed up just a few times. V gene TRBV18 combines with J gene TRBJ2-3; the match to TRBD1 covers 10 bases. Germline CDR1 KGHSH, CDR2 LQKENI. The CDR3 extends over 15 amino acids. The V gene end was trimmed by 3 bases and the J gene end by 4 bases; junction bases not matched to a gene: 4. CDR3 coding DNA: TGTGCCAGCTCACCGGGACAGGGGAATGCAGATACGCAGTATTTT. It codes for CASSPGQGNADTQYF.

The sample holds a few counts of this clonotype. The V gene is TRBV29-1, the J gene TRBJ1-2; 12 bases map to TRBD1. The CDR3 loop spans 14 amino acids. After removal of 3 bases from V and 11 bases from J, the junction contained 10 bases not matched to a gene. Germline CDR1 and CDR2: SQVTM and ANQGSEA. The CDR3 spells CSVDFSGTGGRYTF. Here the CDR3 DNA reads TGCAGCGTTGACTTTTCCGGGACAGGGGGCAGGTACACCTTC. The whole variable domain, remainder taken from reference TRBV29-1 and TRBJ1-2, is SAVISQKPSRDICQRGTSLTIQCQVDSQVTMMFWYRQQPGQSLTLIATANQGSEATYESGFVIDKFPISRPNLTFSTLTVSNMSPEDSSIYLCSVDFSGTGGRYTFGSGTRLTVV.

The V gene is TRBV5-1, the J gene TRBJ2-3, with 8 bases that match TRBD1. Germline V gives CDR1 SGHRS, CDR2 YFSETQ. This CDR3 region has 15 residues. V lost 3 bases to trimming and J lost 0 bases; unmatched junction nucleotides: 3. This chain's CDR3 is CASSSGQVSTDTQYF. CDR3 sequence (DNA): TGCGCCAGCAGCTCGGGACAGGTCAGCACAGATACGCAGTATTTT.

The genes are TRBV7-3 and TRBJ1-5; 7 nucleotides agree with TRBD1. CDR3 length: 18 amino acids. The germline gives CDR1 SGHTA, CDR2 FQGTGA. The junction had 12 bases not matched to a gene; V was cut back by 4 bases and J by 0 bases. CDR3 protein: CASSWSTGTEHSNQPQHF. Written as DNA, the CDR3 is TGTGCCAGCAGCTGGAGCACCGGGACAGAACATAGCAATCAGCCCCAGCATTTT.

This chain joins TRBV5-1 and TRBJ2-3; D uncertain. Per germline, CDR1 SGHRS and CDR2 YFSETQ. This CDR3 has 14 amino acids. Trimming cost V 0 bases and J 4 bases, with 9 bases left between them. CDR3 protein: CASSLETRADTQYF. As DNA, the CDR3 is TGCGCCAGCAGCTTGGAGACACGGGCAGATACGCAGTATTTT.

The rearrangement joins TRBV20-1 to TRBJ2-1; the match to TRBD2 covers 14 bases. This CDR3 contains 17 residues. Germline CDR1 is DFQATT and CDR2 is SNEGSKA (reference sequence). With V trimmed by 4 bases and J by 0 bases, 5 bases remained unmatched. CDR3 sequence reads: CSAIRTSGRTSYNEQFF. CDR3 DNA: TGCAGTGCTATTCGGACTAGCGGGAGGACCTCCTACAATGAGCAGTTCTTC.

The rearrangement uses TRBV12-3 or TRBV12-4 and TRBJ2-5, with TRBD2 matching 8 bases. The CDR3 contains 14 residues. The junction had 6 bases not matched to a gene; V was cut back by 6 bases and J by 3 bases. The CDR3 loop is CASSLHGGEETQYF. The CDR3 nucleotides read TGTGCCAGCAGCCTCCACGGGGGGGAAGAGACCCAGTACTTC.

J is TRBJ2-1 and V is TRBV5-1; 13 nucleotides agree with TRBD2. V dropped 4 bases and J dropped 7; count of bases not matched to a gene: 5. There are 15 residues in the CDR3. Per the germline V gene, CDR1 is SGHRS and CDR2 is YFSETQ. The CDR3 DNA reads TGCGCCAGCAGCGCGGGACTAGCGGGACTAAATGAGCAGTTCTTC. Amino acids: CASSAGLAGLNEQFF.

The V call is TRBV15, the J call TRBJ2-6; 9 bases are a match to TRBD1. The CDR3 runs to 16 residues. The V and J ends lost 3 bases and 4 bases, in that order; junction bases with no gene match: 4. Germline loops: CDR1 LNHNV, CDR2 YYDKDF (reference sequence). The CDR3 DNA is TGTGCCACCAGCAGGGGGACAGGGCGCGGGGCCAACGTCCTGACTTTC. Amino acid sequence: CATSRGTGRGANVLTF.

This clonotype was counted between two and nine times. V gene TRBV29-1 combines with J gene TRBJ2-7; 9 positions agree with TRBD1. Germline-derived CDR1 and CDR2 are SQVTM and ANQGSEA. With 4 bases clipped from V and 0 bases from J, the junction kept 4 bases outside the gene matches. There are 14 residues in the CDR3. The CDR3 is CSVVLQGASYEQYF. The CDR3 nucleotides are TGCAGCGTTGTCCTACAGGGGGCCTCCTACGAGCAGTACTTC.

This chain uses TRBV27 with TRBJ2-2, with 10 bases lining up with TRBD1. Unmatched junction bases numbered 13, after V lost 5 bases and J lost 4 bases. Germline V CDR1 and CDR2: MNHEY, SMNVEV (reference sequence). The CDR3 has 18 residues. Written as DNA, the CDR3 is TGTGCCAGCAGTAGGCCCCGACAGGGGGCGATGGGCACCGGGGAGCTGTTTTTT. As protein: CASSRPRQGAMGTGELFF.

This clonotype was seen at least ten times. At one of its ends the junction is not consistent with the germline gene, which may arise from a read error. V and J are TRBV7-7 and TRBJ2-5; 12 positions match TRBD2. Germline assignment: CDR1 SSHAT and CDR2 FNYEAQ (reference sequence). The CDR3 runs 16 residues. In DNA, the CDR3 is TGTGCTAGCAGCCCTAGTGGACTAGCGGGACGTGAGACCCAGTACTTC. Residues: CASSPSGLAGRETQYF.

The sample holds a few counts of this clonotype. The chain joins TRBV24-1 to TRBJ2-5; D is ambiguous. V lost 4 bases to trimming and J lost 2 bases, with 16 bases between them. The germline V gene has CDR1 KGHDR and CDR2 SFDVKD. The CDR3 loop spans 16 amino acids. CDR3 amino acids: CATSETVERPQETQYF. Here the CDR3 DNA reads TGTGCCACCAGTGAAACAGTGGAACGTCCTCAAGAGACCCAGTACTTC.

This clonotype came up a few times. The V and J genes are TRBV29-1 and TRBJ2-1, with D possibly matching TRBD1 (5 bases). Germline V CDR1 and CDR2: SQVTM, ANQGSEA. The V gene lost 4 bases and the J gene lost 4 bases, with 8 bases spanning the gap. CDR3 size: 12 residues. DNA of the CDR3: TGCAGCGTTGTAAAGGGGTACAATGAGCAGTTCTTC. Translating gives CSVVKGYNEQFF.

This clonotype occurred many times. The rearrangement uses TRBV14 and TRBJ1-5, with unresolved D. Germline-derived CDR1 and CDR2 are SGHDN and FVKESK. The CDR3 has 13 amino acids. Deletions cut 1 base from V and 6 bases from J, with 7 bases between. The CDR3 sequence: CASSQGLSQPQHF. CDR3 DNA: TGTGCCAGCAGCCAAGGTTTGAGTCAGCCCCAGCATTTT.

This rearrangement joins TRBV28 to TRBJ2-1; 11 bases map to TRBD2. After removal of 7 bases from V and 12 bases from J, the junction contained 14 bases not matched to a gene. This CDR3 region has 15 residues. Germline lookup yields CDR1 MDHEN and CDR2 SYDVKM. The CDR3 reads CASIPRLAGSVGQFF. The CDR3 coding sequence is TGTGCCAGCATTCCCAGACTAGCGGGATCAGTAGGGCAGTTCTTC.

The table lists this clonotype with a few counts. The CDR3 loop is CASSSAGSYEQYF. CDR3 nucleotide sequence: TGTGCCAGCAGCTCCGCCGGATCCTACGAGCAGTACTTC. The rearrangement uses TRBV7-9 and TRBJ2-7; D unclear. V lost 4 bases to trimming and J lost 1 base, with 8 bases between them. Germline V gives CDR1 SEHNR, CDR2 FQNEAQ (reference sequence). The CDR3 runs 13 residues.

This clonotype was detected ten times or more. The CDR3 region has the DNA TGTGCCAGCAGCTGGAGGCGGATGCGGAGTGGGGAAGATACGCAGTATTTT. Its translation is CASSWRRMRSGEDTQYF. This chain links TRBV11-2 with TRBJ2-3; perhaps TRBD2 as D (5 bases). The CDR3 is made up of 17 amino acids. V was trimmed by 4 bases and J by 5 bases, leaving 22 bases between them. The germline V gene encodes CDR1 SGHAT and CDR2 FQNNGV.

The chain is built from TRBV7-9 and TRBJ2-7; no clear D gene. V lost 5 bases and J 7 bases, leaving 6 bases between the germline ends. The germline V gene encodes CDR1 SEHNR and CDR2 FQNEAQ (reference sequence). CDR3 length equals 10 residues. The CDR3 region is CASSTKEQYF. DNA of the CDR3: TGTGCCAGCAGCACGAAAGAGCAGTACTTC.